This entry lists 15 T cell receptor beta chains sequenced from one sample in a study of blood T cells in healthy people across ages. Alongside a J-beta primer mix, a sample-barcoded 5' primer served in a second PCR lasting about 7 to 11 cycles. A single record per CDR3 protein comes from TCRdb applying MiXCR to the 5' RACE reads. Here the sample spans roughly 1.6 million distinct CDR3 sequences, roughly 32% being singletons. The sample taken for sequencing was blood. Receptors were obtained from a woman aged 25 to 45 in good health.

The gene calls are TRBV9 and TRBJ2-1; 11 bases line up with TRBD2. This CDR3 comprises 17 residues. V dropped 3 bases and J dropped 5; count of bases not matched to a gene: 10. CDR1 is SGDLS and CDR2 is YYNGEE in the germline V gene. For the CDR3, the DNA is TGTGCCAGCAGCGGGCCCGTACTAGCGGGAGTTAACAATGAGCAGTTCTTC. Protein sequence: CASSGPVLAGVNNEQFF.

The CDR3, as DNA: TGTGCCAGCAGCTTGTCGGGAGAGCTGAATGAGCAGTTCTTC. Its protein product is CASSLSGELNEQFF. V usage is TRBV7-3 and J usage is TRBJ2-1; D perhaps matches TRBD2 (6 bases). V lost 3 bases, J lost 7 bases, and 13 bases lay in between. The length of the CDR3 is 14 residues. The germline CDR1 and CDR2 sequences are SGHTA and FQGTGA.

The CDR3 spells CASGFGISGANVLTF. The CDR3 DNA follows: TGTGCTAGTGGTTTTGGGATATCTGGGGCCAACGTCCTGACTTTC. The chain carries TRBV12-5 and TRBJ2-6; no clear D gene. Germline loops: CDR1 LGHNT, CDR2 FRNRAP. The CDR3 sequence is 15 residues long. Trimming took 3 bases from V and 1 from J, leaving 7 bases between them.

This clonotype was picked up many times. The rearrangement uses TRBV29-1 and TRBJ2-7; a possible D gene is TRBD2 (5 bases). With 7 bases removed from V and 5 bases from J, the gap between germline ends came to 9 bases. Germline CDR1 reads SQVTM; CDR2 reads ANQGSEA. The CDR3 loop spans 10 amino acids. For the CDR3, the DNA is TGCAGCGCTATCGGGGACGAGCAGTACTTC. As protein: CSAIGDEQYF.

This clonotype was found once. A clone one base away is much larger, so this may be a read error. The chain has TRBV2 and TRBJ2-4, with unresolved D. The CDR3 has 12 residues. Germline values: CDR1 SNHLY, CDR2 FYNNEI. CDR3 residues: CAGSAGPNIQYF. In DNA form, the CDR3 reads TGTGCCGGCAGCGCTGGGCCAAACATTCAGTACTTC.

In its sample, this clonotype was seen a few times. V is TRBV6-1 and J is TRBJ2-1; 8 bases agree with TRBD2. The CDR3 covers 15 residues. The germline gives CDR1 MNHNS, CDR2 SASEGT. V was pared by 3 bases and J by 6 bases, with 7 bases of the junction left unmatched. The CDR3 bases are TGTGCCAGCAGTGACCCCCAACGGGGGGGCAATGAGCAGTTCTTC. Amino acid sequence: CASSDPQRGGNEQFF.

V and J are TRBV5-4 and TRBJ2-1, with 9 nucleotides matching TRBD1. Germline CDR1 is SGHNT and CDR2 is YYREEE (reference sequence). With V trimmed by 9 bases and J by 2 bases, 6 bases remained unmatched. The CDR3 has 14 residues. CDR3 sequence (DNA): TGTGCCACTTTCGGACAGGGGCCCTACAATGAGCAGTTCTTC. It codes for CATFGQGPYNEQFF. The variable domain in full, completed from reference TRBV5-4 and TRBJ2-1, reads ETGVTQSPTHLIKTRGQQVTLRCSSQSGHNTVSWYQQALGQGPQFIFQYYREEENGRGNFPPRFSGLQFPNYSSELNVNALELDDSALYLCATFGQGPYNEQFFGPGTRLTVL.

Only a few counts were recorded for this clonotype. The V gene is TRBV5-1, the J gene TRBJ2-3, with TRBD2 identical over 7 bases. CDR1 and CDR2 (germline): SGHRS, YFSETQ. With V trimmed by 4 bases and J by 1 base, 9 bases remained unmatched. This CDR3 spans 16 amino acids. Here the CDR3 reads CASSSEGDYGTDTQYF. The CDR3 bases are TGCGCCAGCAGCAGCGAAGGGGACTACGGCACAGATACGCAGTATTTT. The whole variable domain, remainder taken from reference TRBV5-1 and TRBJ2-3, is KAGVTQTPRYLIKTRGQQVTLSCSPISGHRSVSWYQQTPGQGLQFLFEYFSETQRNKGNFPGRFSGRQFSNSRSEMNVSTLELGDSALYLCASSSEGDYGTDTQYFGPGTRLTVL.

As regards this clonotype: Sequence at one end of the junction differs from germline and may be a read error. The rearrangement joins TRBV10-3 to TRBJ2-1; 8 bases map to TRBD2. The CDR3 extends over 15 amino acids. The V gene's germline CDR1 is ENHRY and CDR2 SYGVKD. DNA for the CDR3: TGTGCCATTAGTGAAGATACTAGCGGAAACAATGGGCAGTTCTTC. Translated, it gives CAISEDTSGNNGQFF.

The chain uses TRBV10-3 and TRBJ2-1; 7 nucleotides align to TRBD2. J was trimmed by 5 bases and V by 7 bases; bases with no gene match: 5. From germline, CDR1 is ENHRY and CDR2 SYGVKD. The length of the CDR3 is 13 residues. CDR3 nucleotides: TGTGCCATCAATGGGGGAGGGGACAATGAGCAGTTCTTC. It yields the protein CAINGGGDNEQFF.

The table lists this clonotype with many counts. The rearrangement uses TRBV29-1 and TRBJ2-6, with 9 bases identical to TRBD1. CDR3 length: 16 residues. Germline CDR1 and CDR2: SQVTM and ANQGSEA. V dropped 3 bases and J dropped 0; count of bases not matched to a gene: 3. In DNA form, the CDR3 reads TGCAGCGTTGAGGGACAGGGTTACTCTGGGGCCAACGTCCTGACTTTC. Protein product: CSVEGQGYSGANVLTF.

This clonotype has just a few counts. The J gene is TRBJ2-1, the V gene TRBV20-1; possibly TRBD2 for D (5 bases). CDR3 length equals 15 residues. V was shortened by 3 bases and J by 3 bases, with 15 bases between the two germline ends. The germline CDR1 and CDR2 sequences are DFQATT and SNEGSKA (reference sequence). The CDR3 protein is CSASEGLQGYNEQFF. CDR3 coding DNA: TGCAGTGCTAGTGAGGGCCTCCAAGGCTACAATGAGCAGTTCTTC.

The J gene is TRBJ2-1, the V gene TRBV7-9; D is undetermined. CDR1 is SEHNR, CDR2 FQNEAQ, per germline (reference sequence). The CDR3 runs to 16 residues. V was trimmed by 3 bases and J by 0 bases, leaving 12 bases between them. In DNA form, the CDR3 reads TGTGCCAGCAGCTTCGAAGAGGTCAGCTCCTACAATGAGCAGTTCTTC. Its translation: CASSFEEVSSYNEQFF.

CDR3 DNA sequence: TGTGCCAGCAGGGGGGACAGTACCTCCTACGAGCAGTACTTC. Translated: CASRGDSTSYEQYF. V and J are TRBV28 and TRBJ2-7, with 7 bases that match TRBD1. Germline V gene sequence: CDR1 MDHEN, CDR2 SYDVKM. This CDR3 has 14 amino acids. The junction had 5 bases not matched to a gene; V was cut back by 6 bases and J by 0 bases. The full variable domain, completed using reference TRBV28 and TRBJ2-7, is DVKVTQSSRYLVKRTGEKVFLECVQDMDHENMFWYRQDPGLGLRLIYFSYDVKMKEKGDIPEGYSVSREKKERFSLILESASTNQTSMYLCASRGDSTSYEQYFGPGTRLTVT.

This clonotype turned up a few times. The chain couples TRBV28 to TRBJ1-2, with unresolved D. Germline CDR1 is MDHEN and CDR2 is SYDVKM. The CDR3 length is 15 residues. V gave up 5 bases and J gave up 4 bases, with 17 bases separating them. CDR3 DNA: TGTGCCAGCAGTGAAGGACCGGGGAGCCTCTATGGCTACACCTTC. Its translation: CASSEGPGSLYGYTF.